This is a list of T cell receptor beta chains from one sample in a study of blood T cell repertoires in COVID-19. TCRdb's copy holds only in-frame clones and misses some; the assay was immunoSEQ multiplex PCR. This sample has around 140,000 clones; 84% occur once, and the top ten carry 2% to 2.5%. The sequenced sample was PBMCs or T cells enriched from blood (not recorded which). All receptors come from a middle-aged man with acute COVID-19. The CDR3 runs from the conserved cysteine through the conserved F or W. D genes are given only for firm matches. Clone size, where shown, is once, few, many, or a class for clones that have expanded.

D gene: -
V gene: TRBV6-6
J gene: TRBJ1-2
clone size: -
CDR3 protein: CASNLNAGGYTF
CDR3 DNA: TGTGCCAGCAACCTGAACGCGGGAGGCTACACCTTC

D gene: -
V gene: TRBV4-1
J gene: TRBJ2-3
clone size: -
CDR3 protein: CASSQDATSTDTQYF
CDR3 DNA: TGCGCCAGCAGCCAAGATGCCACAAGCACAGATACGCAGTATTTT

D gene: -
V gene: TRBV19
J gene: TRBJ1-2
clone size: -
CDR3 protein: CASGAVQLNYGYTF
CDR3 DNA: TGTGCCAGTGGGGCCGTACAGCTTAACTATGGCTACACCTTC

D gene: -
V gene: TRBV25-1
J gene: TRBJ1-1
clone size: once
CDR3 protein: CASSSFGVLGEAFF
CDR3 DNA: TGTGCCAGCAGTTCGTTCGGGGTTCTTGGTGAAGCTTTCTTT

D gene: -
V gene: TRBV21-1
J gene: TRBJ1-2
clone size: -
CDR3 protein: CASSPGTGQLSHYGYTF
CDR3 DNA: TGTGCCAGCTCCCCCGGGACAGGACAACTATCGCACTATGGCTACACCTTC

D gene: TRBD2
V gene: TRBV7-9
J gene: TRBJ2-5
clone size: -
CDR3 protein: CASTIDAGGWDQETQYF
CDR3 DNA: TGTGCCAGCACCATCGACGCGGGAGGGTGGGACCAAGAGACCCAGTACTTC

D gene: TRBD2
V gene: TRBV11-2
J gene: TRBJ2-7
clone size: -
CDR3 protein: CASSLGRGSGVNPYEQYF
CDR3 DNA: TGTGCCAGCAGCTTAGGACGTGGTAGCGGGGTAAACCCCTACGAGCAGTACTTC

D gene: -
V gene: TRBV12-2
J gene: TRBJ2-7
clone size: -
CDR3 protein: CASRPPPRGRYEQYF
CDR3 DNA: TGTGCAAGTCGGCCCCCCCCGCGGGGTCGGTACGAGCAGTACTTC

D gene: TRBD1
V gene: TRBV18
J gene: TRBJ2-3
clone size: once
CDR3 protein: CASSPRQGVTDTQYF
CDR3 DNA: TGTGCCAGCTCACCACGACAGGGGGTAACAGATACGCAGTATTTT

D gene: TRBD1
V gene: TRBV5-1
J gene: TRBJ1-2
clone size: -
CDR3 protein: CASSLAAGGGYGYTF
CDR3 DNA: TGCGCCAGCAGCTTGGCGGCAGGGGGCGGCTATGGCTACACCTTC

D gene: -
V gene: TRBV6-5
J gene: TRBJ2-3
clone size: -
CDR3 protein: CASSLGGSPDTQYF
CDR3 DNA: TGTGCCAGCAGCCTCGGGGGTAGCCCAGATACGCAGTATTTT

D gene: TRBD2
V gene: TRBV11-2
J gene: TRBJ2-5
clone size: -
CDR3 protein: CASSLGPSGGTQYF
CDR3 DNA: TGTGCCAGCAGCTTAGGCCCTAGCGGGGGCACCCAGTACTTC

D gene: -
V gene: TRBV29-1
J gene: TRBJ1-2
clone size: -
CDR3 protein: CSVEGAQYGYTF
CDR3 DNA: TGCAGCGTTGAAGGGGCACAGTATGGCTACACCTTC

D gene: TRBD2
V gene: TRBV4-2
J gene: TRBJ2-2
clone size: once
CDR3 protein: CASSQFSSGVNTGELFF
CDR3 DNA: TGTGCCAGCAGCCAGTTCTCTAGCGGGGTGAACACCGGGGAGCTGTTTTTT

D gene: -
V gene: TRBV18
J gene: TRBJ1-1
clone size: -
CDR3 protein: CASSPGGDTEAFF
CDR3 DNA: TGTGCCAGCTCACCAGGGGGGGACACTGAAGCTTTCTTT

D gene: -
V gene: TRBV28
J gene: TRBJ1-1
clone size: -
CDR3 protein: CASSLFGVAEAFF
CDR3 DNA: TGTGCCAGCAGTTTATTCGGGGTGGCTGAAGCTTTCTTT

D gene: -
V gene: TRBV2
J gene: TRBJ1-5
clone size: -
CDR3 protein: CASSLQGNQPQHF
CDR3 DNA: TGTGCCAGCAGTCTACAGGGAAATCAGCCCCAGCATTTT

D gene: -
V gene: TRBV15
J gene: TRBJ1-5
clone size: -
CDR3 protein: CATSRVGNADQPQHF
CDR3 DNA: TGTGCCACCAGCAGAGTTGGAAACGCGGATCAGCCCCAGCATTTT

D gene: TRBD1
V gene: TRBV5-1
J gene: TRBJ1-4
clone size: -
CDR3 protein: CASSSLGQGAEKLFF
CDR3 DNA: TGCGCCAGCAGCTCCCTCGGGCAGGGGGCCGAAAAACTGTTTTTT

D gene: -
V gene: TRBV6-5
J gene: TRBJ1-2
clone size: -
CDR3 protein: CASTSWGEPPYGYTF
CDR3 DNA: TGTGCCAGCACCTCGTGGGGAGAACCCCCCTATGGCTACACCTTC

D gene: TRBD1
V gene: TRBV3-1/TRBV3-2
J gene: TRBJ1-4
clone size: -
CDR3 protein: CASSLGQGGKLFF
CDR3 DNA: TGTGCCAGCAGCCTCGGACAGGGGGGAAAACTGTTTTTT

D gene: TRBD1
V gene: TRBV19
J gene: TRBJ1-1
clone size: -
CDR3 protein: CASSVDRGFEAFF
CDR3 DNA: TGTGCCAGTAGTGTCGACAGGGGATTTGAAGCTTTCTTT

D gene: TRBD1
V gene: TRBV29-1
J gene: TRBJ1-5
clone size: -
CDR3 protein: CSVWTGGGQPQHF
CDR3 DNA: TGCAGCGTTTGGACAGGGGGTGGGCAGCCCCAGCATTTT

D gene: -
V gene: TRBV5-5
J gene: TRBJ1-6
clone size: -
CDR3 protein: CASSLMPGGNNSPLHF
CDR3 DNA: TGTGCCAGCAGCTTGATGCCGGGGGGTAATAATTCACCCCTCCACTTT

D gene: TRBD2
V gene: TRBV5-1
J gene: TRBJ2-1
clone size: few
CDR3 protein: CATPPTSGRESPYNEQFF
CDR3 DNA: TGCGCCACCCCGCCAACTAGCGGGAGAGAATCTCCATACAATGAGCAGTTCTTC

D gene: TRBD2
V gene: TRBV10-3
J gene: TRBJ2-1
clone size: -
CDR3 protein: CAIRGGGSYNEQFF
CDR3 DNA: TGTGCCATCAGGGGCGGGGGGTCCTACAATGAGCAGTTCTTC

D gene: -
V gene: TRBV4-2
J gene: TRBJ2-1
clone size: -
CDR3 protein: CASSQDDVRGYNEQFF
CDR3 DNA: TGTGCCAGCAGCCAAGATGACGTTCGGGGGTACAATGAGCAGTTCTTC

D gene: TRBD1
V gene: TRBV2
J gene: TRBJ1-6
clone size: once
CDR3 protein: CASGTGESQPLHF
CDR3 DNA: TGTGCCAGCGGGACAGGGGAAAGTCAACCCCTCCACTTT

D gene: -
V gene: TRBV13
J gene: TRBJ2-1
clone size: -
CDR3 protein: CASNWGSSNEQFF
CDR3 DNA: TGTGCCAGCAATTGGGGCTCTAGCAATGAGCAGTTCTTC

D gene: -
V gene: TRBV27
J gene: TRBJ1-1
clone size: few
CDR3 protein: CASSPLTTYAEAFF
CDR3 DNA: TGTGCCAGCAGTCCTTTGACAACTTACGCTGAAGCTTTCTTT

D gene: -
V gene: TRBV7-2
J gene: TRBJ2-7
clone size: -
CDR3 protein: CASSLGAKDEQYF
CDR3 DNA: TGTGCCAGCAGCTTAGGGGCTAAAGACGAGCAGTACTTC

D gene: -
V gene: TRBV7-3
J gene: TRBJ2-2
clone size: -
CDR3 protein: CASSTWGQANTGELFF
CDR3 DNA: TGTGCCAGCAGCACCTGGGGACAAGCGAACACCGGGGAGCTGTTTTTT

D gene: TRBD1
V gene: TRBV5-1
J gene: TRBJ1-1
clone size: -
CDR3 protein: CASSPLTGGTEAFF
CDR3 DNA: TGCGCCAGCAGCCCCCTAACAGGGGGAACTGAAGCTTTCTTT

D gene: -
V gene: TRBV27
J gene: TRBJ2-3
clone size: -
CDR3 protein: CASKVIKGHSKGTQYF
CDR3 DNA: TGTGCCAGCAAGGTCATTAAAGGCCATTCCAAGGGGACGCAGTATTTT

D gene: TRBD1
V gene: TRBV5-1
J gene: TRBJ2-7
clone size: -
CDR3 protein: CASSPGTGVGEQYF
CDR3 DNA: TGCGCCAGCAGCCCCGGGACAGGAGTGGGGGAGCAGTACTTC

D gene: TRBD2
V gene: TRBV7-3
J gene: TRBJ2-1
clone size: -
CDR3 protein: CASSFLLAGVIDEQFF
CDR3 DNA: TGTGCCAGCAGCTTCCTACTAGCGGGAGTAATCGATGAGCAGTTCTTC

D gene: -
V gene: TRBV6-1
J gene: TRBJ1-6
clone size: many
CDR3 protein: CASSETGGSPLHF
CDR3 DNA: TGTGCCAGCAGTGAAACGGGGGGTTCACCCCTCCACTTT

D gene: TRBD1
V gene: TRBV27
J gene: TRBJ1-6
clone size: -
CDR3 protein: CATLAAGGNSPLHF
CDR3 DNA: TGTGCCACTCTCGCGGCAGGGGGAAATTCACCCCTCCACTTT

D gene: -
V gene: TRBV9
J gene: TRBJ2-3
clone size: -
CDR3 protein: CATNPWGGRTDTQYF
CDR3 DNA: TGTGCCACCAACCCCTGGGGCGGACGCACAGATACGCAGTATTTT

D gene: TRBD1
V gene: TRBV2
J gene: TRBJ2-5
clone size: -
CDR3 protein: CASSLFRTGHQETQYF
CDR3 DNA: TGTGCCAGCAGTCTCTTTAGGACAGGCCACCAAGAGACCCAGTACTTC

D gene: -
V gene: TRBV28
J gene: TRBJ1-2
clone size: -
CDR3 protein: CASSLSDYGYTF
CDR3 DNA: TGTGCCAGCAGTTTATCTGACTATGGCTACACCTTC

D gene: -
V gene: TRBV27
J gene: TRBJ2-3
clone size: -
CDR3 protein: CASSLMGGGPDTQYF
CDR3 DNA: TGTGCCAGCAGTTTAATGGGCGGGGGCCCAGATACGCAGTATTTT

D gene: -
V gene: TRBV27
J gene: TRBJ1-5
clone size: -
CDR3 protein: CASSLWAGNQPQHF
CDR3 DNA: TGTGCCAGCAGTTTATGGGCAGGGAATCAGCCCCAGCATTTT

D gene: -
V gene: TRBV19
J gene: TRBJ1-5
clone size: -
CDR3 protein: CASSSPGTLIRDQPQHF
CDR3 DNA: TGTGCCAGTAGTTCCCCCGGGACACTGATAAGGGATCAGCCCCAGCATTTT

D gene: TRBD2
V gene: TRBV2
J gene: TRBJ2-5
clone size: -
CDR3 protein: CASSEAGGFQETQYF
CDR3 DNA: TGTGCCAGCAGTGAGGCCGGGGGGTTCCAAGAGACCCAGTACTTC

D gene: TRBD1
V gene: TRBV28
J gene: TRBJ2-7
clone size: -
CDR3 protein: CATRQGVEQYF
CDR3 DNA: TGTGCCACACGACAGGGGGTCGAGCAGTACTTC

D gene: TRBD2
V gene: TRBV7-3
J gene: TRBJ2-1
clone size: few
CDR3 protein: CASSLRAGYNEQFF
CDR3 DNA: TGTGCCAGCAGCTTACGAGCGGGGTACAATGAGCAGTTCTTC

D gene: -
V gene: TRBV6-5
J gene: TRBJ1-5
clone size: -
CDR3 protein: CASRLNRVGPQHF
CDR3 DNA: TGTGCCAGCAGACTAAACAGGGTAGGGCCCCAGCATTTT

D gene: TRBD2
V gene: TRBV5-4
J gene: TRBJ2-3
clone size: once
CDR3 protein: CASSLKAGGGDTQYF
CDR3 DNA: TGTGCCAGCAGCTTGAAGGCGGGGGGGGGAGATACGCAGTATTTT

D gene: TRBD2
V gene: TRBV24-1
J gene: TRBJ2-1
clone size: -
CDR3 protein: CATSENGGLAGGPKDNEQFF
CDR3 DNA: TGTGCCACCAGTGAAAATGGGGGGCTAGCGGGAGGACCAAAGGACAATGAGCAGTTCTTC

D gene: -
V gene: TRBV18
J gene: TRBJ2-7
clone size: -
CDR3 protein: CASSPQGDSSYEQYF
CDR3 DNA: TGTGCCAGCTCACCACAGGGCGACAGTTCCTACGAGCAGTACTTC

D gene: -
V gene: TRBV19
J gene: TRBJ2-7
clone size: -
CDR3 protein: CASSTPAGGDYNEQYF
CDR3 DNA: TGTGCCAGTAGTACCCCAGCCGGAGGAGACTACAACGAGCAGTACTTC